The clone carrying this T cell receptor (beta chain) occurred a few times. Its antigen remains unknown. This entry belongs to a study of T-cell memory formation after mild COVID-19. Study overall: TCR clusters showed largely donor specificity.

Study-wide points: Several responding clones turned up in pre-infection memory, indicating that cross-reactive memory may have taken part. For second-wave clones that peaked at day 37, SARS-CoV-2 specificity went unverified.

Germline V lookup: CDR1 SGHKS, CDR2 YYEKEE (reference sequence). V lost 4 bases, J lost 2 bases, and 13 bases lay in between. The CDR3 consists of 15 residues. Using constant-segment primers, 5'RACE produced TCR alpha and TCR beta cDNA libraries carrying sample barcodes and UMIs. TCRdb reprocessed the 5' RACE reads via MiXCR and lists one record per CDR3 protein. The table includes around 300,000 distinct CDR3 sequences, approximately 14% detected once. The rearrangement uses TRBV5-5 and TRBJ2-1; possible D gene TRBD1, 5 bases. The sequence derives from a man younger than 35 who had mild COVID-19 (a few samples of this study predate the infection). Cell type and time point are not known. Specimen: PBMCs or a T cell subset sorted from them (not recorded which). The CDR3 nucleotides are TGTGCCAGCAGCCCGATGGGCAGGGCCTACAATGAGCAGTTCTTC. It translates to CASSPMGRAYNEQFF.